These T cell receptor beta chains were read from a single sample in a study of T-cell reconstitution after alpha-beta-depleted transplantation in children. TCRdb redid the calling of the PCR reads with MiXCR, one entry per CDR3 protein. The sample has hundreds of thousands of distinct CDR3 sequences; 15% to 20% are singletons. Sequenced material: PBMCs, mostly from graft donor cells, taken 360 days after TCRalphabeta/CD19-depleted stem cell transplant. The receptor source for this set is a boy in the first two years of life who had a stem cell transplant for Wiskott-Aldrich syndrome, so the T cells may come from the graft donor. The CDR3 runs from the conserved cysteine through the conserved F or W. Fields, in order: D gene, J gene, V gene, clone size, CDR3 protein, CDR3 DNA. D genes are given only for firm matches. Some rows mark clone size as missing; the rest say once, few, many or name a class of expanded clone.

d_call: TRBD1; j_call: TRBJ1-6; v_call: TRBV11-2; clone_size: -; cdr3_aa: CASSSRQGAVYNSPLHF; cdr3_nt: TGTGCCAGCAGCTCCCGACAGGGGGCCGTTTATAATTCACCCCTCCACTTT
d_call: TRBD1; j_call: TRBJ2-7; v_call: TRBV6-2/TRBV6-3; clone_size: -; cdr3_aa: CASTTRQTGVKTYEQYF; cdr3_nt: TGTGCCAGCACAACACGCCAGACAGGGGTGAAGACCTACGAGCAGTACTTC
d_call: TRBD2; j_call: TRBJ2-3; v_call: TRBV11-2; clone_size: -; cdr3_aa: CASSLVTSGLSTDTQYF; cdr3_nt: TGTGCCAGCAGCTTAGTGACTAGCGGGTTAAGCACAGATACGCAGTATTTT
d_call: -; j_call: TRBJ2-4; v_call: TRBV5-1; clone_size: -; cdr3_aa: CASRDTGSLNIQYF; cdr3_nt: TGCGCCAGCCGGGACACCGGGTCCCTGAACATTCAGTACTTC
d_call: -; j_call: TRBJ2-7; v_call: TRBV7-9; clone_size: -; cdr3_aa: CASSLTGRQYEQYF; cdr3_nt: TGTGCCAGCAGCTTGACGGGGCGGCAATACGAGCAGTACTTC
d_call: TRBD1; j_call: TRBJ2-4; v_call: TRBV18; clone_size: few; cdr3_aa: CASSTRTGRIAKNIQYF; cdr3_nt: TGTGCCAGCTCAACCCGGACAGGGCGCATAGCCAAAAACATTCAGTACTTC
d_call: -; j_call: TRBJ2-1; v_call: TRBV10-1; clone_size: -; cdr3_aa: CASSEPLTGNEQFF; cdr3_nt: TGCGCCAGCAGTGAGCCCTTAACAGGGAATGAGCAGTTCTTC
d_call: -; j_call: TRBJ2-7; v_call: TRBV7-2; clone_size: -; cdr3_aa: CASSLGGKGSYEQYF; cdr3_nt: TGTGCCAGCAGCTTAGGTGGAAAGGGAAGCTACGAGCAGTACTTC
d_call: -; j_call: TRBJ2-1; v_call: TRBV7-9; clone_size: few; cdr3_aa: CASSLERGTGFNNEQFF; cdr3_nt: TGTGCCAGCAGCTTAGAAAGGGGTACAGGGTTTAACAATGAGCAGTTCTTC
d_call: TRBD1; j_call: TRBJ1-6; v_call: TRBV7-9; clone_size: few; cdr3_aa: CASRERDRLISPLHF; cdr3_nt: TGTGCCAGCAGGGAACGGGACAGGTTGATTTCACCCCTCCACTTT
d_call: -; j_call: TRBJ2-7; v_call: TRBV30; clone_size: few; cdr3_aa: CAWSHFAYEQYF; cdr3_nt: TGTGCCTGGAGCCACTTCGCCTACGAGCAGTACTTC
d_call: -; j_call: TRBJ1-4; v_call: TRBV7-2; clone_size: -; cdr3_aa: CASSLVPGSYEKLFF; cdr3_nt: TGTGCCAGCAGCTTAGTCCCGGGGAGTTACGAAAAACTGTTTTTT
d_call: -; j_call: TRBJ2-2; v_call: TRBV29-1; clone_size: few; cdr3_aa: CSVMPGAHGELFF; cdr3_nt: TGCAGCGTTATGCCAGGGGCGCACGGGGAGCTGTTTTTT
d_call: -; j_call: TRBJ1-1; v_call: TRBV12-3/TRBV12-4; clone_size: many; cdr3_aa: CATQEPKNTEAFF; cdr3_nt: TGTGCCACCCAGGAGCCCAAGAACACTGAAGCTTTCTTT
d_call: -; j_call: TRBJ2-3; v_call: TRBV11-2; clone_size: few; cdr3_aa: CASSSRANFGSTDTQYF; cdr3_nt: TGTGCCAGCAGCTCCCGGGCCAACTTTGGGAGCACAGATACGCAGTATTTT
d_call: TRBD1; j_call: TRBJ2-1; v_call: TRBV7-2; clone_size: -; cdr3_aa: CASGTGDRNEQFF; cdr3_nt: TGTGCCAGCGGGACAGGGGATAGGAATGAGCAGTTCTTC
d_call: TRBD1; j_call: TRBJ2-7; v_call: TRBV6-5; clone_size: -; cdr3_aa: CASSYSHGQGSYEQYF; cdr3_nt: TGTGCCAGCAGTTACTCGCACGGACAGGGATCCTACGAGCAGTACTTC
d_call: -; j_call: TRBJ2-7; v_call: TRBV2; clone_size: few; cdr3_aa: CASSEGGIWSYEQYF; cdr3_nt: TGTGCCAGCAGTGAAGGGGGCATATGGTCCTACGAGCAGTACTTC
d_call: -; j_call: TRBJ2-7; v_call: TRBV7-2; clone_size: -; cdr3_aa: CASSWWGFYEQYF; cdr3_nt: TGTGCCAGCAGCTGGTGGGGGTTCTACGAGCAGTACTTC
d_call: -; j_call: TRBJ1-5; v_call: TRBV6-5; clone_size: few; cdr3_aa: CASSHRESQPQHF; cdr3_nt: TGTGCCAGCAGTCACAGGGAATCCCAGCCCCAGCATTTT
d_call: TRBD1; j_call: TRBJ1-1; v_call: TRBV29-1; clone_size: -; cdr3_aa: CSVVSDRGVNTEAFF; cdr3_nt: TGCAGCGTTGTCTCGGACAGGGGGGTGAACACTGAAGCTTTCTTT
d_call: TRBD2; j_call: TRBJ2-2; v_call: TRBV7-9; clone_size: few; cdr3_aa: CASSRQREKRTGELFF; cdr3_nt: TGTGCCAGCAGCCGCCAGCGGGAGAAGCGGACCGGGGAGCTGTTTTTT
d_call: -; j_call: TRBJ2-7; v_call: TRBV27; clone_size: few; cdr3_aa: CATLNTYEQYF; cdr3_nt: TGTGCCACCCTTAATACCTACGAGCAGTACTTC
d_call: TRBD1; j_call: TRBJ1-6; v_call: TRBV6-5; clone_size: few; cdr3_aa: CASSHPGQVNSPLHF; cdr3_nt: TGTGCCAGCAGTCACCCCGGACAGGTCAATTCACCCCTCCACTTT
d_call: -; j_call: TRBJ1-1; v_call: TRBV5-1; clone_size: -; cdr3_aa: CASSLGVTGYTEAFF; cdr3_nt: TGCGCCAGCAGCTTGGGGGTAACAGGGTACACTGAAGCTTTCTTT
d_call: TRBD1; j_call: TRBJ1-4; v_call: TRBV5-1; clone_size: -; cdr3_aa: CASSLQGSNEKLFF; cdr3_nt: TGCGCCAGCAGCCTACAGGGGTCTAATGAAAAACTGTTTTTT
d_call: -; j_call: TRBJ2-3; v_call: TRBV29-1; clone_size: many; cdr3_aa: CSVLWEGKTDTQYF; cdr3_nt: TGCAGCGTTCTCTGGGAAGGAAAAACAGATACGCAGTATTTT
d_call: TRBD2; j_call: TRBJ2-7; v_call: TRBV6-5; clone_size: -; cdr3_aa: CASSSGTSGGYEQYF; cdr3_nt: TGTGCCAGCAGTTCCGGGACTAGCGGGGGCTACGAGCAGTACTTC
d_call: -; j_call: TRBJ1-2; v_call: TRBV14; clone_size: -; cdr3_aa: CASSQEMSNYGYTF; cdr3_nt: TGTGCCAGCAGCCAAGAAATGAGCAACTATGGCTACACCTTC
d_call: TRBD1; j_call: TRBJ1-1; v_call: TRBV28; clone_size: many; cdr3_aa: CASGGQGGTEAFF; cdr3_nt: TGTGCCAGTGGCGGACAGGGAGGGACTGAAGCTTTCTTT
d_call: -; j_call: TRBJ2-7; v_call: TRBV7-2; clone_size: few; cdr3_aa: CASSPSPQTEQYF; cdr3_nt: TGTGCCAGCAGCCCTAGTCCGCAGACCGAGCAGTACTTC
d_call: -; j_call: TRBJ2-2; v_call: TRBV20-1; clone_size: -; cdr3_aa: CSARGAPGELFF; cdr3_nt: TGCAGTGCTAGAGGGGCGCCCGGGGAGCTGTTTTTT
d_call: TRBD2; j_call: TRBJ2-7; v_call: TRBV7-2; clone_size: few; cdr3_aa: CASSFRSGEYEQYF; cdr3_nt: TGTGCCAGCAGCTTTCGTAGCGGGGAATACGAGCAGTACTTC
d_call: -; j_call: TRBJ1-3; v_call: TRBV20-1; clone_size: -; cdr3_aa: CSARELGSTVYHSGNTIYF; cdr3_nt: TGCAGTGCTAGAGAATTGGGTTCTACGGTCTACCACTCTGGAAACACCATATATTTT
d_call: TRBD1; j_call: TRBJ2-7; v_call: TRBV12-3/TRBV12-4; clone_size: few; cdr3_aa: CASSSDFRGLTPYEQYF; cdr3_nt: TGTGCCAGCAGTTCGGACTTCAGGGGGCTCACCCCCTACGAGCAGTACTTC
d_call: TRBD2; j_call: TRBJ2-5; v_call: TRBV2; clone_size: few; cdr3_aa: CASSEAKGLAGEETQYF; cdr3_nt: TGTGCCAGCAGTGAAGCGAAGGGACTAGCGGGAGAAGAGACCCAGTACTTC
d_call: TRBD1; j_call: TRBJ2-7; v_call: TRBV20-1; clone_size: few; cdr3_aa: CSAARQGGYEQYF; cdr3_nt: TGCAGTGCTGCCCGACAGGGTGGGTACGAGCAGTACTTC
d_call: -; j_call: TRBJ2-3; v_call: TRBV7-9; clone_size: few; cdr3_aa: CASSYGTGVPDTQYF; cdr3_nt: TGTGCCAGCAGCTACGGGACGGGCGTCCCAGATACGCAGTATTTT
d_call: TRBD2; j_call: TRBJ2-5; v_call: TRBV20-1; clone_size: -; cdr3_aa: CSARTSGGFQETQYF; cdr3_nt: TGCAGTGCTCGGACTAGCGGGGGGTTCCAAGAGACCCAGTACTTC
d_call: TRBD1; j_call: TRBJ2-3; v_call: TRBV3-1; clone_size: few; cdr3_aa: CASSQEDGTGDRTDTQYF; cdr3_nt: TGTGCCAGCAGCCAAGAGGATGGAACAGGGGATAGGACAGATACGCAGTATTTT
d_call: -; j_call: TRBJ2-5; v_call: TRBV28; clone_size: few; cdr3_aa: CASSSPLRTAQETQYF; cdr3_nt: TGTGCCAGCAGTTCGCCCTTACGGACAGCCCAAGAGACCCAGTACTTC
d_call: -; j_call: TRBJ2-1; v_call: TRBV12-3/TRBV12-4; clone_size: -; cdr3_aa: CASSPRPLRDEQFF; cdr3_nt: TGTGCCAGCAGCCCGAGGCCACTTAGAGATGAGCAGTTCTTC
d_call: TRBD2; j_call: TRBJ2-1; v_call: TRBV6-1; clone_size: -; cdr3_aa: CASKPLGRGGNEQFF; cdr3_nt: TGTGCCAGCAAACCCCTCGGGAGGGGTGGGAATGAGCAGTTCTTC
d_call: -; j_call: TRBJ2-6; v_call: TRBV10-3; clone_size: once; cdr3_aa: CAITSAPGANVLTF; cdr3_nt: TGTGCCATCACGTCGGCCCCTGGGGCCAACGTCCTGACTTTC
d_call: -; j_call: TRBJ2-1; v_call: TRBV7-9; clone_size: few; cdr3_aa: CASSPPGLSSYNEQFF; cdr3_nt: TGTGCCAGCAGCCCACCTGGGCTGAGCTCCTACAATGAGCAGTTCTTC
d_call: -; j_call: TRBJ2-7; v_call: TRBV11-2; clone_size: few; cdr3_aa: CASSRETGPTYEQYF; cdr3_nt: TGTGCCAGCAGCCGGGAGACAGGGCCAACCTACGAGCAGTACTTC
d_call: -; j_call: TRBJ1-4; v_call: TRBV10-3; clone_size: many; cdr3_aa: CAISEARHVREKLFF; cdr3_nt: TGTGCCATCAGTGAGGCTAGACACGTGCGGGAAAAACTGTTTTTT
d_call: -; j_call: TRBJ1-1; v_call: TRBV7-9; clone_size: few; cdr3_aa: CASSLDLNTEAFF; cdr3_nt: TGTGCCAGCAGCTTAGATCTGAACACTGAAGCTTTCTTT
d_call: TRBD1; j_call: TRBJ2-4; v_call: TRBV6-5; clone_size: -; cdr3_aa: CASSRDRGRPAKNIQYF; cdr3_nt: TGTGCCAGCAGCAGGGACAGGGGCCGCCCGGCCAAAAACATTCAGTACTTC
d_call: -; j_call: TRBJ2-2; v_call: TRBV7-6; clone_size: few; cdr3_aa: CASSPGSGELFF; cdr3_nt: TGTGCCAGCAGCCCAGGGTCCGGGGAGCTGTTTTTT
d_call: -; j_call: TRBJ1-4; v_call: TRBV5-1; clone_size: -; cdr3_aa: CASSLGLNNEKLFF; cdr3_nt: TGCGCCAGCAGCTTAGGACTGAATAATGAAAAACTGTTTTTT